A selection of T cell receptor beta chains follows, all from one sample in a study of vaccination and CD4 T cells after COVID-19. From the PCR reads, TCRdb called clonotypes with MiXCR, one entry per CDR3 protein. The sample has 15,000 to 20,000 distinct CDR3 sequences, approximately 38% seen once. These receptors' targets are unknown. The sequencing sample was made of CD4+ T cells from blood, cultured in vitro. Receptors were obtained from a human donor who had recovered from COVID-19. Both conserved end residues are part of each CDR3. Each record gives: clone size, V gene, D gene, J gene, CDR3 protein, CDR3 DNA. A D gene is named only where the DNA matches it firmly. Where a row states a size, it is once, few, many or the class of an expanded clone; other rows omit it.

NA	TRBV6-1	NA	TRBJ1-3	CASSEATGSGNTIYF	TGTGCCAGCAGTGAAGCGACAGGCTCTGGAAACACCATATATTTT
few	TRBV6-1	TRBD2	TRBJ2-3	CASSRTSGSTDTQYF	TGTGCCAGCAGCCGGACTAGCGGGAGCACAGATACGCAGTATTTT
few	TRBV7-9	NA	TRBJ1-2	CASSYSSLNYGYTF	TGTGCCAGCAGTTACTCCAGCCTGAACTATGGCTACACCTTC
few	TRBV5-4	TRBD2	TRBJ2-1	CASSGTSGRSYNEQFF	TGTGCCAGCAGCGGGACTAGCGGACGCTCCTACAATGAGCAGTTCTTC
NA	TRBV6-4	TRBD2	TRBJ2-3	CASSEGLVTTDTQYF	TGTGCCAGCAGTGAGGGACTAGTCACCACAGATACGCAGTATTTT
NA	TRBV6-1	TRBD1	TRBJ2-7	CASRTTGAGEQYF	TGTGCCAGCAGGACGACAGGGGCGGGCGAGCAGTACTTC
few	TRBV7-8	NA	TRBJ1-1	CASSFQGMNTEAFF	TGTGCCAGCAGCTTTCAGGGCATGAACACTGAAGCTTTCTTT
NA	TRBV7-2	NA	TRBJ1-2	CASSTAANYGYTF	TGTGCCAGCAGCACAGCCGCTAACTATGGCTACACCTTC
NA	TRBV7-2	NA	TRBJ2-1	CASSPWRDRPYNEQFF	TGTGCCAGCAGCCCCTGGCGGGATCGTCCCTACAATGAGCAGTTCTTC
NA	TRBV20-1	TRBD1	TRBJ1-5	CSAKGARDQPQHF	TGCAGTGCTAAGGGGGCCCGAGATCAGCCCCAGCATTTT
NA	TRBV28	NA	TRBJ1-1	CASSQESRVAFF	TGTGCCAGCAGCCAAGAAAGCAGGGTAGCTTTCTTT
NA	TRBV20-1	TRBD1	TRBJ1-5	CSARAPRDRPGTGNQPQHF	TGCAGTGCTAGAGCCCCCCGGGACAGGCCGGGAACTGGCAATCAGCCCCAGCATTTT
NA	TRBV6-4	TRBD1	TRBJ1-2	CASRPPGGTGGYGYTF	TGTGCCAGCAGGCCTCCCGGCGGGACAGGGGGCTATGGCTACACCTTC
few	TRBV21-1	NA	TRBJ2-7	CASSKARGTTASGTFYEQYF	TGTGCCAGCAGCAAAGCGCGAGGGACTACGGCTAGCGGGACGTTCTACGAGCAGTACTTC
NA	TRBV19	NA	TRBJ2-7	CASRRTGSYEQYF	TGTGCCAGTAGGAGGACGGGCTCCTACGAGCAGTACTTC
few	TRBV24-1	NA	TRBJ2-3	CATSDTRALRYTQYF	TGTGCCACCAGTGATACCCGGGCCCTGCGGTATACGCAGTATTTT
NA	TRBV20-1	NA	TRBJ1-5	CSVVADSNQPQHF	TGCAGTGTTGTAGCAGATAGCAATCAGCCCCAGCATTTT
NA	TRBV28	NA	TRBJ1-2	CASSAMRGDYGYTF	TGTGCCAGCAGCGCCATGCGGGGGGACTATGGCTACACCTTC
few	TRBV10-3	NA	TRBJ2-2	CAISESPGQNTGELFF	TGTGCCATCAGTGAGTCTCCGGGACAGAACACCGGGGAGCTGTTTTTT
once	TRBV18	NA	TRBJ2-5	CASSPGQEETQYF	TGTGCCAGCTCACCGGGGCAGGAAGAGACCCAGTACTTC
NA	TRBV2	TRBD2	TRBJ2-2	CASSARAGGNTGELFF	TGTGCCAGCAGTGCTAGAGCGGGAGGTAACACCGGGGAGCTGTTTTTT
NA	TRBV11-3	TRBD1	TRBJ2-3	CASSSSGTGTTDTQYF	TGTGCCAGCAGCTCATCTGGGACAGGGACTACAGATACGCAGTATTTT
NA	TRBV29-1	NA	TRBJ2-3	CSVVGSGVTNTDTQYF	TGCAGCGTTGTAGGGTCGGGAGTCACCAACACAGATACGCAGTATTTT
few	TRBV6-2/TRBV6-3	NA	TRBJ2-1	CASREGQREQFF	TGTGCCAGCCGAGAGGGGCAACGTGAGCAGTTCTTC
NA	TRBV6-2/TRBV6-3	NA	TRBJ1-1	CASSWTRNRDVVAFF	TGTGCCAGCAGTTGGACCCGTAACAGGGATGTTGTAGCTTTCTTT
few	TRBV20-1	NA	TRBJ2-7	CSASGSGSYEQYF	TGCAGTGCTAGCGGGAGTGGCTCCTACGAGCAGTACTTC
once	TRBV2	NA	TRBJ2-3	CASSPLKAGTQYF	TGTGCCAGCAGCCCTTTAAAAGCGGGTACGCAGTATTTT
few	TRBV7-9	TRBD1	TRBJ1-2	CASRKQGRSNYGYTF	TGTGCCAGCAGAAAACAGGGGAGATCTAACTATGGCTACACCTTC
once	TRBV10-3	TRBD1	TRBJ1-2	CAISRDSEGYTF	TGTGCCATCAGCCGGGACAGCGAAGGCTACACCTTC
few	TRBV20-1	NA	TRBJ2-5	CSPEYQETQYF	TGCAGTCCCGAGTACCAAGAGACCCAGTACTTC
NA	TRBV7-3	NA	TRBJ2-5	CASSTEYQETQYF	TGTGCCAGCAGCACCGAATACCAAGAGACCCAGTACTTC
NA	TRBV28	NA	TRBJ2-7	CASSSRPRVGLEQYF	TGTGCCAGCAGTTCCCGCCCGAGGGTAGGGCTCGAGCAGTACTTC
few	TRBV28	NA	TRBJ2-5	CASSFGAVKTQYF	TGTGCCAGCAGTTTCGGGGCGGTGAAGACCCAGTACTTC
NA	TRBV7-9	NA	TRBJ2-5	CASSLGEETQYF	TGTGCCAGCAGCTTAGGTGAAGAGACCCAGTACTTC
NA	TRBV14	NA	TRBJ2-3	CASSNTWQGGFDTQYF	TGTGCCAGCAGCAATACATGGCAGGGAGGTTTCGATACGCAGTATTTT
few	TRBV2	NA	TRBJ1-3	CASQLSISGNTIYF	TGTGCCAGTCAGCTCAGTATCTCTGGAAACACCATATATTTT
once	TRBV7-2	NA	TRBJ1-3	CASSLLVRTSGNTIYF	TGTGCCAGCAGCTTGCTAGTTCGAACGTCTGGAAACACCATATATTTT
NA	TRBV6-2/TRBV6-3	NA	TRBJ1-2	CASITRKGRNYGYTF	TGTGCCAGCATAACCAGGAAGGGGCGTAACTATGGCTACACCTTC
NA	TRBV20-1	TRBD2	TRBJ2-2	CSARAGTSNTGELFF	TGCAGTGCTAGAGCCGGGACTAGCAACACCGGGGAGCTGTTTTTT
NA	TRBV10-3	TRBD2	TRBJ2-2	CAISDSWGLGQSLGGELFF	TGTGCCATCAGTGACTCCTGGGGACTAGGGCAAAGTCTAGGCGGGGAGCTGTTTTTT
NA	TRBV20-1	NA	TRBJ2-1	CSAIDSEGSYNEQFF	TGCAGTGCTATCGATAGCGAAGGCTCCTACAATGAGCAGTTCTTC
NA	TRBV5-4	NA	TRBJ1-1	CASSVNTEAFF	TGTGCCAGCAGTGTGAACACTGAAGCTTTCTTT
NA	TRBV6-5	NA	TRBJ1-1	CASSYSGSLNTEAFF	TGTGCCAGCAGTTACTCGGGCAGCTTGAACACTGAAGCTTTCTTT
NA	TRBV7-2	NA	TRBJ2-3	CASSLARLPDTQYF	TGTGCCAGCAGCTTGGCCCGACTACCAGATACGCAGTATTTT
NA	TRBV5-4	NA	TRBJ1-2	CASRPRGNYGYTF	TGTGCCAGCAGACCCAGGGGAAACTATGGCTACACCTTC
few	TRBV5-1	TRBD1	TRBJ1-6	CASSIWTGQDSPLHF	TGCGCCAGCAGCATCTGGACAGGCCAAGATTCACCCCTCCACTTT
few	TRBV28	TRBD1	TRBJ1-5	CASRSAGGETQPQHF	TGTGCCAGCAGGTCGGCAGGGGGGGAAACCCAGCCCCAGCATTTT
NA	TRBV20-1	NA	TRBJ2-5	CSAEIWSGRGGYQETQYF	TGCAGTGCCGAGATTTGGAGCGGGAGAGGGGGCTACCAAGAGACCCAGTACTTC
NA	TRBV5-1	NA	TRBJ1-2	CASSLDPRSYGYTF	TGCGCCAGCAGCTTGGATCCGAGGAGCTATGGCTACACCTTC
NA	TRBV6-2/TRBV6-3	TRBD2	TRBJ2-2	CASILAGRAGELFF	TGTGCCAGCATCCTAGCGGGTAGGGCCGGGGAGCTGTTTTTT